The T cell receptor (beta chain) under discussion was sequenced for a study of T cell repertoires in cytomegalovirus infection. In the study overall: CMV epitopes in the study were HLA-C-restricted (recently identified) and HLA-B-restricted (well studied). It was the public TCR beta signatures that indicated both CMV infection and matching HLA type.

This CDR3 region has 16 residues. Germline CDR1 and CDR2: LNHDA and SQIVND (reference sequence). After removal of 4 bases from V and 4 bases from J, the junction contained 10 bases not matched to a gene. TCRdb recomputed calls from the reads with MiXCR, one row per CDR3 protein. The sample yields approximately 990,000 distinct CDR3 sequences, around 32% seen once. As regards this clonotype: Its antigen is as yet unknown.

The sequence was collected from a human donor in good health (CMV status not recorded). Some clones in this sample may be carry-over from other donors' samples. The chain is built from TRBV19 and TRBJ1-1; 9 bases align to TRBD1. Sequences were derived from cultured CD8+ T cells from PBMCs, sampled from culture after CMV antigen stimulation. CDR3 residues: CASSTNPQGAGTEAFF. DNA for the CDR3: TGTGCCAGTAGTACGAACCCACAGGGGGCTGGCACTGAAGCTTTCTTT.